This passage covers 12 T cell receptor beta chains from one sample sequenced in a study of T cell responses to AZD1222 COVID-19 vaccine. The assay was immunoSEQ multiplex PCR, and TCRdb's table has in-frame clones only and misses some. Of about 160,000 clones in the sample, 80% to 90% are singletons; the top ten hold approximately 5.1%. Sample: peripheral blood, taken on day 0 of AZD1222 vaccination. These receptors all stem from an adult in good health.

The chain recombines TRBV5-6 with TRBJ1-2; TRBD1 is a possible D gene (5 bases). This CDR3 region has 15 residues. CDR1 and CDR2 from the germline V gene are SGHDT and YYEEEE. Deletions cut 3 bases from V and 4 bases from J, with 16 bases between. As DNA, the CDR3 is TGTGCCAGCAGCTCCTACCCGGCAGGGCCCTATGGCTACACCTTC. It specifies CASSSYPAGPYGYTF.

This sequence joins TRBV15 and TRBJ1-4, with D hard to call. V gave up 8 bases and J gave up 4 bases, with 17 bases separating them. The V gene's germline CDR1 is LNHNV and CDR2 YYDKDF (reference sequence). The CDR3 is 15 residues long. The chain's CDR3 is CATSDRREDNEKLFF. The CDR3 DNA reads TGTGCCACCTCAGATAGGAGGGAGGATAATGAAAAACTGTTTTTT.

This chain uses TRBV5-1 with TRBJ2-6; no clear D gene. There are 15 residues in the CDR3. V was cut by 0 bases and J by 3 bases, with 7 bases left in between. Looked up from germline, CDR1 is SGHRS and CDR2 is YFSETQ. The CDR3 DNA follows: TGCGCCAGCAGCTTGGAAGGGTATGGGGCCAACGTCCTGACTTTC. Translating it yields CASSLEGYGANVLTF.

This chain links TRBV28 with TRBJ1-5, with D possibly TRBD1 on 5 matching bases. This CDR3 region has 14 residues. V was pared by 6 bases and J by 4 bases, with 13 bases between. Germline V lookup: CDR1 MDHEN, CDR2 SYDVKM. CDR3 nucleotide sequence: TGTGCCAGCAGAGGGGCCAGGATAAATCAGCCCCAGCATTTT. As protein: CASRGARINQPQHF.

This clone was counted a single time. This chain joins TRBV7-9 and TRBJ2-5, with D possibly TRBD1 on 5 matching bases. Germline assignment: CDR1 SEHNR and CDR2 FQNEAQ (reference sequence). The CDR3 consists of 13 residues. V lost 5 bases and J lost 8, with 15 bases in between. The DNA for the CDR3 is TGTGCCAGCAGCCCCACAGGAACCGACACCCAGTACTTC. Its protein is CASSPTGTDTQYF.

CDR3 loop: CASSEAAPPRELTIYF. For the CDR3, the DNA is TGTGCCAGCAGTGAAGCCGCGCCTCCCCGGGAGCTCACCATATATTTT. V gene TRBV6-1 combines with J gene TRBJ1-3; no firm D call. V shed 0 bases and J shed 9 bases, with 18 bases lying between them. Germline CDR1 and CDR2: MNHNS and SASEGT. The CDR3 covers 16 residues.

This chain joins TRBV9 and TRBJ2-7; TRBD2 is a possible D gene (6 bases). Deletions cut 0 bases from V and 3 bases from J, with 10 bases between. The length of the CDR3 is 14 residues. Per germline, CDR1 SGDLS and CDR2 YYNGEE. CDR3 sequence (DNA): TGTGCCAGCAGCGTAGGCCCAGCGGGCTACGAGCAGTACTTC. Its protein product is CASSVGPAGYEQYF. The full variable domain, rest sourced from reference TRBV9 and TRBJ2-7, is DSGVTQTPKHLITATGQRVTLRCSPRSGDLSVYWYQQSLDQGLQFLIQYYNGEERAKGNILERFSAQQFPDLHSELNLSSLELGDSALYFCASSVGPAGYEQYFGPGTRLTVT.

This chain joins TRBV3-1 (or the pseudogene TRBV3-2) and TRBJ2-5; D gene ambiguous. V was pared by 1 base and J by 7 bases, with 13 bases between. The CDR3 has 14 amino acids. CDR1 and CDR2 (germline): LGHDT, YNNKEL (reference sequence). CDR3 nucleotide sequence: TGTGCCAGCAGCCAAGTGTATGACCCGGGGACCCAGTACTTC. Amino acids: CASSQVYDPGTQYF.

The V call is TRBV18, the J call TRBJ1-2, with 9 bases that match TRBD1. The CDR3 runs 15 residues. The V segment lost 2 bases and the J segment 9 bases; nucleotides outside the gene matches: 10. Per the germline V gene, CDR1 is KGHSH and CDR2 is LQKENI. The CDR3 DNA sequence: TGTGCCAGCTCACCAGGGACAGGACAGGGGAGGCGCTACACCTTC. This translates into CASSPGTGQGRRYTF.

V usage is TRBV5-1 and J usage is TRBJ2-7; 8 nucleotides match TRBD2. Germline CDR1 SGHRS, CDR2 YFSETQ. The CDR3 is 14 residues long. The V gene end was trimmed by 4 bases and the J gene end by 0 bases; junction bases not matched to a gene: 3. The CDR3 DNA follows: TGCGCCAGCAGCAAGGGACTAGTCTCCTACGAGCAGTACTTC. Amino acids: CASSKGLVSYEQYF.

The V and J genes are TRBV11-1 and TRBJ2-7; a possible D gene is TRBD1 (8 bases). The length of the CDR3 is 15 residues. CDR1 and CDR2 from the germline V gene are SGHAT and FQDESV (reference sequence). The germline V and J ends were trimmed by 4 bases and 3 bases, with 16 bases remaining between them. The CDR3 nucleotides are TGTGCCAGCAGCTCGAAACAGGGGGGGGACTACGAGCAGTACTTC. Translating gives CASSSKQGGDYEQYF.

CDR3 coding DNA: TGTGCCAGCAGGCCGGGGACTAGCGACAGAGGGGCAGAGACCCAGTACTTC. Residues: CASRPGTSDRGAETQYF. V and J are TRBV2 and TRBJ2-5; 10 bases fit TRBD2. Unmatched junction bases numbered 14, after V lost 6 bases and J lost 4 bases. The germline gives CDR1 SNHLY, CDR2 FYNNEI. There are 17 residues in the CDR3.